This TCR beta chain was found in a study of high-grade serous ovarian cancer treatment subgroups. Study information: Samples averaged approximately 15,000 reads and approximately 7,000 unique TCR beta rearrangements. Study-wide results and caveats: Different patients shared almost no repertoire; same-patient tumors shared about 0.11 to 0.79.

In regard to this clone: The antigen remains unidentified.

Here immunoSEQ multiplex PCR was the method, and the copy in TCRdb shows in-frame clones only, minus some. The data show under 20,000 clones, with approximately 73% seen just once and around 4.2% held by the top ten. Germline CDR1 is GTSNPN and CDR2 is SVGIG (reference sequence). This CDR3 has 11 residues. With 8 bases clipped from V and 11 bases from J, the junction kept 9 bases outside the gene matches. Tumor samples were obtained before definitive surgery or chemotherapy. V and J are TRBV30 and TRBJ1-1; 9 bases line up with TRBD1. This TCR was recovered from a human donor with high-grade serous ovarian cancer. Sequencing was done on a sample of tumor tissue. The CDR3 nucleotides are TGTGCCGTATCTGACAGGGGGTGGGCTTTCTTT. Translated: CAVSDRGWAFF. The full variable domain, its missing parts supplied by reference TRBV30 and TRBJ1-1, is SQTIHQWPATLVQPVGSPLSLECTVEGTSNPNLYWYRQAAGRGLQLLFYSVGIGQISSEVPQNLSASRPQDRQFILSSKKLLLSDSGFYLCAVSDRGWAFFGQGTRLTVV.